A single sample is the source of the 18 T cell receptor beta chains below, sequenced in a study of regulatory T cells in long-lasting Graves disease. CDR3 regions were amplified by Arm-PCR using iRepertoire HTBI primers to build TCR beta libraries. TCRdb fed the multiplex PCR reads into MiXCR, producing one record per CDR3 protein. The sample contains 500,000 to 700,000 distinct CDR3 sequences, approximately 29% of which appear only once. Noted time point: persistent/refractory GD, antithyroid drugs over 5 years with positive TRAb. Scientists built the TCR library using RNA that was extracted from PBMCs. The specimen comprised peripheral blood mononuclear cells (PBMCs), sampled when the disease was refractory, from a patient treated with antithyroid drugs. These receptors came from a female donor with Graves disease.

The V call is TRBV5-6, the J call TRBJ1-1, with no clear D. Germline V CDR1 and CDR2: SGHDT, YYEEEE. The length of the CDR3 is 13 residues. Trimming shortened V by 7 bases and J by 8 bases, and 18 bases separated the two germline ends. CDR3 nucleotide sequence: TGTGCCAGCCTAGGGCCCCGGGTCGCCGAAGCTTTCTTT. The encoded protein is CASLGPRVAEAFF.

The table lists this clonotype with many counts. The chain joins TRBV6-1 to TRBJ1-2; D is unclear. The CDR3 is 13 amino acids. The germline V gene encodes CDR1 MNHNS and CDR2 SASEGT. The V end lost 1 base, the J end lost 0 bases, and 3 bases lay between the germline ends. The CDR3 sequence: CASSEVANYGYTF. As DNA, the CDR3 is TGTGCCAGCAGTGAAGTAGCTAACTATGGCTACACCTTC.

This clonotype has a handful of counts. The CDR3 sequence is CASSSDFTGLNEKLFF. In nucleotides, the CDR3 is TGTGCCAGCAGCTCCGACTTTACAGGGCTCAATGAAAAACTGTTTTTT. This chain joins TRBV7-9 and TRBJ1-4; D is possibly TRBD1 (6 bases). CDR3 length: 16 residues. CDR1 is SEHNR, CDR2 FQNEAQ, per germline (reference sequence). V was cut by 4 bases and J by 5 bases, with 17 bases left in between.

This clonotype was counted a few times. This chain joins TRBV12-3 or TRBV12-4 and TRBJ1-6; TRBD1 aligns across 7 bases. With 3 bases clipped from V and 7 bases from J, the junction kept 9 bases outside the gene matches. CDR3 length: 16 amino acids. This chain's CDR3 is CASSFSGVRGNSPLHF. CDR3 in DNA: TGTGCCAGCAGTTTCTCTGGTGTCAGGGGGAATTCACCCCTCCACTTT.

The rearrangement links TRBV9 to TRBJ1-2; D not certain. The germline V and J ends were trimmed by 0 bases and 2 bases, with 11 bases remaining between them. The CDR3 is made up of 15 amino acids. Germline CDR1 reads SGDLS; CDR2 reads YYNGEE. The CDR3 is CASSVVHSLNYGYTF. The CDR3 DNA sequence: TGTGCCAGCAGCGTAGTCCACAGTCTCAACTATGGCTACACCTTC.

This clonotype showed up just a few times. This chain links TRBV3-1 with TRBJ2-6; D is uncertain. Trimming took 5 bases from V and 3 from J, leaving 11 bases between them. The CDR3 consists of 15 residues. Per the germline V gene, CDR1 is LGHDT and CDR2 is YNNKEL (reference sequence). In nucleotides, the CDR3 is TGTGCCAGCAGCGCCCGGTTCGGTGGGGCCAACGTCCTGACTTTC. As protein: CASSARFGGANVLTF.

The chain employs TRBV10-3 and TRBJ1-1, with D maybe TRBD1 (6 bases). V shed 10 bases and J shed 4 bases, with 19 bases lying between them. The CDR3 spans 14 residues. The germline CDR1 and CDR2 sequences are ENHRY and SYGVKD. The CDR3 loop reads CATGSGGAITEAFF. The CDR3 DNA is TGTGCCACCGGCTCGGGGGGCGCGATCACTGAAGCTTTCTTT.

The CDR3 protein is CASSLENGYTF. In DNA form, the CDR3 reads TGTGCCAGCAGCTTAGAAAATGGCTACACCTTC. The rearrangement joins TRBV7-6 to TRBJ1-2; D is unresolved. Germline assignment: CDR1 SGHVS and CDR2 FNYEAQ. The CDR3 is made up of 11 amino acids. The V gene lost 1 base and the J gene lost 6 bases, with 3 bases spanning the gap.

This clonotype was observed many times. This chain links TRBV2 with TRBJ2-7; the D is unclear. The CDR3 consists of 13 residues. Per the germline V gene, CDR1 is SNHLY and CDR2 is FYNNEI. Between the trimmed V and J ends, which lost 3 bases and 12 bases, there was a span of 18 bases. The CDR3 protein is CASSDRARTPLYF. The CDR3 DNA sequence: TGTGCCAGCAGTGATCGGGCACGTACCCCCCTGTACTTC. Drawing the rest from reference TRBV2 and TRBJ2-7, the complete variable domain is EPEVTQTPSHQVTQMGQEVILRCVPISNHLYFYWYRQILGQKVEFLVSFYNNEISEKSEIFDDQFSVERPDGSNFTLKIRSTKLEDSAMYFCASSDRARTPLYFGPGTRLTVT.

This clonotype has a single count. The chain uses TRBV29-1 and TRBJ1-1, with D unclear. Per germline, CDR1 SQVTM and CDR2 ANQGSEA. With 4 bases removed from V and 11 bases from J, the gap between germline ends came to 20 bases. The CDR3 totals 13 residues. This CDR3 reads CSVVGRLAVSAFF. In DNA form, the CDR3 reads TGCAGCGTTGTCGGCCGTCTCGCTGTGTCTGCTTTCTTT.

V usage is TRBV20-1 and J usage is TRBJ1-5; no clear D gene. The CDR3 contains 16 residues. V shed 3 bases and J shed 0 bases, with 15 bases lying between them. Germline V CDR1 and CDR2: DFQATT, SNEGSKA (reference sequence). In DNA form, the CDR3 reads TGCAGTGCTAGTTTAGTGCAGGCGATTAGCAATCAGCCCCAGCATTTT. Encoded protein: CSASLVQAISNQPQHF.

This chain joins TRBV7-9 and TRBJ2-5; D is unresolved. The CDR3 consists of 14 residues. Germline CDR1 SEHNR, CDR2 FQNEAQ (reference sequence). The ends were cut back, 8 bases at V and 3 bases at J, with 16 bases in the middle. The DNA for the CDR3 is TGTGCCAGCGAACCCTCTGGGGTGAAAGAGACCCAGTACTTC. Its translation: CASEPSGVKETQYF. The entire variable domain, with the rest obtained from reference TRBV7-9 and TRBJ2-5, is as follows: DTGVSQNPRHKITKRGQNVTFRCDPISEHNRLYWYRQTLGQGPEFLTYFQNEAQLEKSRLLSDRFSAERPKGSFSTLEIQRTEQGDSAMYLCASEPSGVKETQYFGPGTRLLVL.

The J gene is TRBJ1-5, the V gene TRBV7-9; tentative D call: TRBD1 (5 bases). V was clipped by 5 bases and J by 7 bases, with 21 bases between them. This CDR3 is 16 amino acids long. From germline, CDR1 is SEHNR and CDR2 FQNEAQ (reference sequence). CDR3 sequence: CASSGQGFRGGQPQHF. DNA of the CDR3: TGTGCCAGCAGCGGTCAGGGTTTTAGGGGAGGCCAGCCCCAGCATTTT.

This clonotype was observed a handful of times. CDR3 sequence: CASSQDYSWVWEKLFF. As DNA, the CDR3 is TGTGCCAGCAGCCAAGATTACTCGTGGGTATGGGAAAAACTGTTTTTT. The chain uses TRBV4-2 and TRBJ1-4; the D is unclear. Trimming cost V 0 bases and J 8 bases, with 16 bases left between them. CDR3 length: 16 amino acids. Germline CDR1 and CDR2: LGHNA and YNFKEQ.

This clonotype has a handful of counts. The V gene is TRBV30, the J gene TRBJ2-5, with 8 bases fitting TRBD2. V was clipped by 5 bases and J by 2 bases; unmatched bases: 4. CDR1 and CDR2 from the germline V gene are GTSNPN and SVGIG (reference sequence). The CDR3 loop spans 13 amino acids. The CDR3 coding sequence is TGTGCCTGGGGTAGCGGGGTACAAGAGACCCAGTACTTC. It translates to CAWGSGVQETQYF.

The chain recombines TRBV6-5 with TRBJ1-2; no firm D call. The CDR3 spans 15 residues. Per germline, CDR1 MNHEY and CDR2 SVGAGI. V was pared by 0 bases and J by 3 bases, with 11 bases between. The CDR3 bases are TGTGCCAGCAGTTACTCGCTCAGGCCAGACTATGGCTACACCTTC. This codes for CASSYSLRPDYGYTF.

This clonotype was observed at least ten times. This chain links TRBV28 with TRBJ1-2; D ambiguous. The CDR3 length is 13 residues. The germline V gene encodes CDR1 MDHEN and CDR2 SYDVKM. The germline V and J ends were trimmed by 3 bases and 7 bases, with 12 bases remaining between them. CDR3 nucleotides: TGTGCCAGCAGTTTGCCCCGAGACACTGGCTACACCTTC. Amino acids: CASSLPRDTGYTF.

Many counts were recorded for this clonotype. This chain connects TRBV28 to TRBJ1-4, with TRBD1 identical over 7 bases. There are 16 residues in the CDR3. Unmatched junction bases numbered 11, after V lost 5 bases and J lost 5 bases. Germline CDR1 reads MDHEN; CDR2 reads SYDVKM. This CDR3 reads CASSSEQGLRNEKLFF. In DNA form, the CDR3 reads TGTGCCAGCAGTAGCGAACAGGGGCTGCGGAATGAAAAACTGTTTTTT.